This TCR beta chain was obtained from a study of blood T cell repertoires in COVID-19. Overall study context: The origin of the acute and convalescent COVID-19 samples was the United States, Italy and Spain. Sample material is recorded as cDNA or gDNA derived from T cells, B-cell-depleted T cells, or PBMCs.

Original data processing: Reference gene primer amplification yielded estimated nucleated cell counts. The table came from immunoSEQ multiplex PCR; TCRdb's copy has only in-frame clones and leaves some out. That table supplies the V and J calls and clone size; D and trimming were determined from the DNA. The sample gives fewer than 90,000 clones, nearly 95% of which show up once; approximately 4.3% is in the top ten. The CDR3 is 13 residues long. Germline CDR1 LNHDA, CDR2 SQIVND (reference sequence). V was cut by 1 base and J by 5 bases, with 8 bases left in between. V is TRBV19 and J is TRBJ2-5; D is unresolved. The sample was peripheral blood. The TCR sequence derives from a human donor with active COVID-19. The donor label of this sample is uncertain. This CDR3 reads CASSIGQRETQYF. Written as DNA, the CDR3 is TGTGCCAGTAGTATAGGACAACGGGAGACCCAGTACTTC.